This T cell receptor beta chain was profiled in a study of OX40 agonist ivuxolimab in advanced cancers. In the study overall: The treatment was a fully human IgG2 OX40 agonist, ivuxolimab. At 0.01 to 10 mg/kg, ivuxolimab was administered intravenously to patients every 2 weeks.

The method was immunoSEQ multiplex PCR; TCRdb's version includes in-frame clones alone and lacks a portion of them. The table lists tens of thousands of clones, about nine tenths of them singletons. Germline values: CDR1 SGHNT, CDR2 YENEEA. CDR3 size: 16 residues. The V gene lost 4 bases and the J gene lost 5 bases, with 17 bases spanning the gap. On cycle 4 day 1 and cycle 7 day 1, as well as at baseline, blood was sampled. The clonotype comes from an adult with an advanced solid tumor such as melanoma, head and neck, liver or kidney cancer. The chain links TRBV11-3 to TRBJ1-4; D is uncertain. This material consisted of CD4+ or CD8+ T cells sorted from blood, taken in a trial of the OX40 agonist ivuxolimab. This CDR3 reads CASSYRTDSYNEKLFF. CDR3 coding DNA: TGTGCCAGCAGCTACCGGACGGATAGTTACAATGAAAAACTGTTTTTT.